This entry lists 24 T cell receptor beta chains sequenced from one sample in a study of vaccination effects on CD4 cells after COVID-19. Prior to sequencing, the ViraFEST assay stimulated PBMC with viral peptide pools, which expanded the antigen-specific CD4+ T cells. Isolation of CD4+ T cells took place after around 10 days of culture. It was between March and December 2020 that the person had a SARS-CoV-2 infection confirmed by PCR. Clones were read by immunoSEQ multiplex PCR, and TCRdb kept only the in-frame ones, dropping some. The data show about 22,000 clones, roughly four fifths seen once. These receptors' antigens are unknown. The sample consisted of CD4+ T cells from PBMCs cultured with SARS-CoV-2 spike peptides, taken before COVID-19 vaccination. These receptors were collected from a human donor who had a prior SARS-CoV-2 infection.

The V gene is TRBV2, the J gene TRBJ1-6, with a weak D call TRBD1 (5 bases). The V gene lost 3 bases and the J gene lost 9 bases, with 12 bases spanning the gap. Germline lookup yields CDR1 SNHLY and CDR2 FYNNEI. This CDR3 comprises 14 residues. CDR3 sequence reads: CASSDRVRVSPLHF. The CDR3 DNA is TGTGCCAGCAGTGATCGGGTCAGGGTTTCACCCCTCCACTTT.

V gene TRBV5-1 combines with J gene TRBJ2-5, with 11 bases lining up with TRBD1. Looked up from germline, CDR1 is SGHRS and CDR2 is YFSETQ. This CDR3 is built from 15 residues. V lost 7 bases and J lost 2; bases outside the gene matches: 7. The CDR3 region is CASGTDRGRQETQYF. The CDR3 nucleotides are TGCGCCAGCGGGACGGACAGGGGGCGGCAAGAGACCCAGTACTTC.

This chain links TRBV6-5 with TRBJ1-5, with D hard to call. This CDR3 is 13 amino acids long. CDR1 is MNHEY and CDR2 is SVGAGI in the germline V gene. V was shortened by 9 bases and J by 5 bases, with 14 bases between the two germline ends. The CDR3 nucleotides read TGTGCCAGGTCCGCGGGCCCGGATCAGCCCCAGCATTTT. Protein sequence: CARSAGPDQPQHF.

The rearrangement uses TRBV19 and TRBJ2-3, with D hard to call. From germline, CDR1 is LNHDA and CDR2 SQIVND (reference sequence). Trimming removed 2 bases at V and 2 bases at J, with 11 bases between. The CDR3 has 15 residues. The CDR3 is CASSITHSNTDTQYF. In DNA, the CDR3 is TGTGCCAGTAGTATAACGCACAGCAACACAGATACGCAGTATTTT.

CDR3 protein: CASRTGTGETQYF. The DNA of the CDR3 is TGCGCCAGCCGGACGGGCACTGGGGAGACCCAGTACTTC. This sequence joins TRBV5-1 and TRBJ2-5; D remains ambiguous. CDR3 length: 13 amino acids. Per the germline V gene, CDR1 is SGHRS and CDR2 is YFSETQ. V was cut by 7 bases and J by 5 bases, with 15 bases left in between.

This chain joins TRBV6-5 and TRBJ1-3; TRBD1 matches 8 bases. V dropped 6 bases and J dropped 2; count of bases not matched to a gene: 0. Germline assignment: CDR1 MNHEY and CDR2 SVGAGI. This CDR3 has 13 amino acids. This CDR3 is CASRGQAGNTIYF. CDR3 bases: TGTGCCAGCAGGGGACAGGCTGGAAACACCATATATTTT.

The gene calls are TRBV6-2 or TRBV6-3 and TRBJ1-1, with a weak D call TRBD1 (6 bases). The CDR3 contains 14 residues. Germline CDR1 is MNHEY and CDR2 is SVGEGT. V gave up 6 bases and J gave up 1 base, with 12 bases separating them. The CDR3 loop reads CASSPWGANTEAFF. The CDR3 nucleotides read TGTGCCAGCAGCCCTTGGGGGGCGAACACTGAAGCTTTCTTT.

The chain couples TRBV20-1 to TRBJ1-3; D not resolved. Germline CDR1 and CDR2: DFQATT and SNEGSKA (reference sequence). V lost 7 bases to trimming and J lost 4 bases, with 8 bases between them. The CDR3 is made up of 11 amino acids. In DNA, the CDR3 is TGCAGTGTGGGGTCGGGAAACACCATATATTTT. It specifies CSVGSGNTIYF.

The chain carries TRBV4-1 and TRBJ2-1, with D perhaps matching TRBD1 (6 bases). Germline-derived CDR1 and CDR2 are MGHRA and YSYEKL. The CDR3 is made up of 16 amino acids. V dropped 4 bases and J dropped 1 base, with 14 bases sitting between them. CDR3 amino acids: CASSRSQGVSYNEQFF. The CDR3 DNA is TGCGCCAGCAGCCGTTCACAGGGCGTATCCTACAATGAGCAGTTCTTC.

This clone was seen more than once but under ten times. This chain uses TRBV15 with TRBJ2-3; D call uncertain. CDR1 and CDR2 (germline): LNHNV, YYDKDF (reference sequence). The CDR3 sequence is 12 residues long. The germline V and J ends were trimmed by 0 bases and 4 bases, with 2 bases remaining between them. The CDR3 DNA sequence: TGTGCCACCAGCAGAGATTCAGATACGCAGTATTTT. Residues: CATSRDSDTQYF.

The rearrangement joins TRBV19 to TRBJ2-2; the match to TRBD2 covers 11 bases. CDR1 and CDR2 (germline): LNHDA, SQIVND (reference sequence). This CDR3 spans 15 amino acids. The junction had 5 bases not matched to a gene; V was cut back by 5 bases and J by 6 bases. CDR3 loop: CASSRLAGIAGELFF. The CDR3 DNA reads TGTGCCAGTAGTCGACTAGCGGGAATAGCCGGGGAGCTGTTTTTT.

The chain couples TRBV5-1 to TRBJ1-4; D remains unclear. The CDR3 runs to 14 residues. Trimming shortened V by 4 bases and J by 4 bases, and 11 bases separated the two germline ends. CDR1 SGHRS and CDR2 YFSETQ come from the germline V gene. The CDR3 sequence is CASSTTGSNEKLFF. The CDR3 nucleotides read TGCGCCAGCAGCACGACTGGGAGTAATGAAAAACTGTTTTTT.

CDR3 protein: CATSDPGAGVGGYTF. The CDR3 DNA is TGTGCCACCAGTGACCCAGGGGCCGGCGTGGGTGGCTACACCTTC. The rearrangement uses TRBV24-1 and TRBJ1-2; TRBD1 is a possible D gene (6 bases). CDR1 and CDR2 (germline): KGHDR, SFDVKD. This CDR3 spans 15 amino acids. V was cut by 4 bases and J by 7 bases, with 18 bases left in between.

This chain joins TRBV4-3 and TRBJ1-4; 7 bases match TRBD1. With V trimmed by 0 bases and J by 4 bases, 11 bases remained unmatched. This CDR3 is built from 18 residues. The germline CDR1 and CDR2 sequences are LGHNA and YSLEER. The CDR3 here is CASSQDLVRGQFNEKLFF. The CDR3 nucleotides are TGCGCCAGCAGCCAAGATCTTGTAAGGGGACAGTTTAATGAAAAACTGTTTTTT.

The chain combines TRBV24-1 with TRBJ2-7, with 8 bases fitting TRBD1. Germline trimming cut 3 bases from V and 3 bases from J; bases unmatched to any gene: 6. The CDR3 extends over 15 amino acids. CDR1 is KGHDR and CDR2 is SFDVKD in the germline V gene. CDR3 sequence (DNA): TGTGCCACCAGTGATCCTGGACAGGGAGACTACGAGCAGTACTTC. Its protein product is CATSDPGQGDYEQYF.

This clone occurred a few times. The gene calls are TRBV5-5 and TRBJ1-6, with a tentative D call TRBD1 (5 bases). The CDR3 consists of 14 residues. The germline V and J ends were trimmed by 0 bases and 8 bases, with 9 bases remaining between them. Germline V CDR1 and CDR2: SGHKS, YYEKEE (reference sequence). This chain's CDR3 is CASSLVDIDSPLHF. The CDR3 DNA follows: TGTGCCAGCAGCTTGGTGGACATCGATTCACCCCTCCACTTT.

This clone ranks as medium-sized. The V and J genes are TRBV9 and TRBJ2-2; TRBD2 matches at 13 bases. V lost 0 bases, J lost 1 base, and 3 bases stayed unmatched. The CDR3 totals 18 residues. Germline values: CDR1 SGDLS, CDR2 YYNGEE. The CDR3, as DNA: TGTGCCAGCAGCGTAGGACTAGCGGGGGGCATGAACACCGGGGAGCTGTTTTTT. Protein sequence: CASSVGLAGGMNTGELFF.

This sequence joins TRBV5-4 and TRBJ2-7, with D possibly being TRBD2 (5 bases). V was cut by 1 base and J by 6 bases, with 17 bases left in between. The CDR3 contains 15 residues. Germline V gene sequence: CDR1 SGHNT, CDR2 YYREEE (reference sequence). CDR3 protein: CASSLFNSPEGEQYF. DNA for the CDR3: TGTGCCAGCAGCTTGTTTAACTCACCTGAGGGCGAGCAGTACTTC.

This clone came up a few times. The genes are TRBV7-6 and TRBJ1-2, with D possibly TRBD1 on 6 matching bases. V was clipped by 1 base and J by 1 base, with 25 bases between them. CDR1 is SGHVS and CDR2 is FNYEAQ in the germline V gene. The CDR3 runs 20 residues. The CDR3: CASSLDGGQGQFNVNYGYTF. DNA for the CDR3: TGTGCCAGCAGCTTAGACGGTGGGCAGGGGCAGTTTAACGTTAACTATGGCTACACCTTC.

This chain joins TRBV7-9 and TRBJ2-7; TRBD1 matches at 8 bases. V was clipped by 4 bases and J by 6 bases; unmatched bases: 5. The germline V gene encodes CDR1 SEHNR and CDR2 FQNEAQ (reference sequence). The CDR3 runs to 13 residues. CDR3 sequence: CASSWDRQAEQYF. CDR3 nucleotides: TGTGCCAGCAGCTGGGACAGGCAGGCCGAGCAGTACTTC.

This clone showed up just a few times. The chain couples TRBV2 to TRBJ2-5; the match to TRBD2 covers 8 bases. With 6 bases clipped from V and 4 bases from J, the junction kept 7 bases outside the gene matches. Germline V gene sequence: CDR1 SNHLY, CDR2 FYNNEI. The CDR3 consists of 14 residues. The CDR3 nucleotides read TGTGCCAGCAGCGGCCGGGGGGGCCGAGAGACCCAGTACTTC. Residues: CASSGRGGRETQYF.

V is TRBV6-5 and J is TRBJ1-2; 11 positions agree with TRBD1. V lost 7 bases and J lost 8; bases outside the gene matches: 12. This CDR3 has 15 residues. Per germline, CDR1 MNHEY and CDR2 SVGAGI. CDR3 sequence reads: CASNPGQGGYYGYTF. In DNA form, the CDR3 reads TGTGCCAGCAATCCGGGACAGGGGGGTTATTACGGCTACACCTTC.

The chain uses TRBV6-5 and TRBJ1-1; the match to TRBD1 covers 7 bases. CDR1 is MNHEY and CDR2 is SVGAGI in the germline V gene. Germline trimming cut 11 bases from V and 1 base from J; bases unmatched to any gene: 4. CDR3 size: 12 residues. The CDR3 spells CALRQGNTEAFF. CDR3 DNA sequence: TGTGCCTTACGACAGGGGAACACTGAAGCTTTCTTT.

The chain uses TRBV10-3 and TRBJ2-7, with a possible D match to TRBD2 (5 bases). Germline loops: CDR1 ENHRY, CDR2 SYGVKD. V was shortened by 2 bases and J by 5 bases, with 13 bases between the two germline ends. This CDR3 is built from 14 residues. As DNA, the CDR3 is TGTGCCATCAGTGAGGTCCTAGCTTCCAACGAGCAGTACTTC. Amino acid sequence: CAISEVLASNEQYF.